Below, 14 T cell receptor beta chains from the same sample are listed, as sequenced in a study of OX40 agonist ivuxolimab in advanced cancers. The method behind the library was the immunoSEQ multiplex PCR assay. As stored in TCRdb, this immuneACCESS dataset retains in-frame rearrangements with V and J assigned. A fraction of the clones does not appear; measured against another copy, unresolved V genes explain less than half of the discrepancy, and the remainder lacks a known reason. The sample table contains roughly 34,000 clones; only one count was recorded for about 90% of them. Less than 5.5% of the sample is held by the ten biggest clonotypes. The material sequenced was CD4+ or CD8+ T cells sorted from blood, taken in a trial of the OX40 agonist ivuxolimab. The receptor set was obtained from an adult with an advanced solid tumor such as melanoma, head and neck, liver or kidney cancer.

CDR3: CASKPTDFTEAFF. CDR3 bases: TGTGCCAGCAAACCGACAGATTTTACTGAAGCTTTCTTT. The rearrangement uses TRBV27 and TRBJ1-1; possibly TRBD1 for D (5 bases). This CDR3 comprises 13 residues. Germline assignment: CDR1 MNHEY and CDR2 SMNVEV (reference sequence). Trimming took 7 bases from V and 5 from J, leaving 14 bases between them.

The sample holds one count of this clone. The CDR3 sequence: CASSYSQGVSGGELFF. The CDR3 DNA is TGTGCCAGCAGTTACTCCCAGGGGGTCTCAGGCGGGGAGCTGTTTTTT. J is TRBJ2-2 and V is TRBV6-5; TRBD1 aligns across 7 bases. V shed 0 bases, J shed 7 bases, and the junction held 8 bases outside the gene matches. Germline CDR1 reads MNHEY; CDR2 reads SVGAGI. The CDR3 totals 16 residues.

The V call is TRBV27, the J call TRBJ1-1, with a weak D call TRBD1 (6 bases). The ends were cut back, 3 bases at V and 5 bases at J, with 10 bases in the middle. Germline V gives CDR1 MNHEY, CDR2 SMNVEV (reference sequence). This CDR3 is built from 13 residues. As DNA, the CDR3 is TGTGCCAGCAGTTTTGGAGGGGGGACTGAAGCTTTCTTT. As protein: CASSFGGGTEAFF.

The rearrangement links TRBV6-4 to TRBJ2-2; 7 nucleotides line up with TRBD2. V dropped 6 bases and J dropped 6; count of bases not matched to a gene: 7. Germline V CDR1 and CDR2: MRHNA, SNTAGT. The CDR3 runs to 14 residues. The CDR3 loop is CASRRSGTSGELFF. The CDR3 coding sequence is TGTGCCAGCAGGCGAAGCGGGACCTCCGGGGAGCTGTTTTTT.

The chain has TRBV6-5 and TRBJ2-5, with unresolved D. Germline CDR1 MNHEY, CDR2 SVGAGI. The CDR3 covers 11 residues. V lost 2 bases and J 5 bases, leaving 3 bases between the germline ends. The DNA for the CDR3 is TGTGCCAGCAGTTACCGGGAGACCCAGTACTTC. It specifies CASSYRETQYF.

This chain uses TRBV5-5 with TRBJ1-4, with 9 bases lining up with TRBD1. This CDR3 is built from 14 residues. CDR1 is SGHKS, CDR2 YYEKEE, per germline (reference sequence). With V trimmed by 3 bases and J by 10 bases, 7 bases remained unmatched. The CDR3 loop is CASSYRDREAKLFF. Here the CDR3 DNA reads TGTGCCAGCAGCTACCGGGACAGGGAGGCAAAACTGTTTTTT. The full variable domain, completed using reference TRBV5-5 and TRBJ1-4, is DAGVTQSPTHLIKTRGQQVTLRCSPISGHKSVSWYQQVLGQGPQFIFQYYEKEERGRGNFPDRFSARQFPNYSSELNVNALLLGDSALYLCASSYRDREAKLFFGSGTQLSVL.

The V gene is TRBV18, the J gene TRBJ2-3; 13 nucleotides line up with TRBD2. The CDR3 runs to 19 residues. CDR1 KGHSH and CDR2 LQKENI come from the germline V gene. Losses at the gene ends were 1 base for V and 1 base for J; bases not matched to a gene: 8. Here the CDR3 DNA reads TGTGCCAGCTCACCACTTTTACTAGCGGGAGGGCCTGGCACAGATACGCAGTATTTT. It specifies CASSPLLLAGGPGTDTQYF.

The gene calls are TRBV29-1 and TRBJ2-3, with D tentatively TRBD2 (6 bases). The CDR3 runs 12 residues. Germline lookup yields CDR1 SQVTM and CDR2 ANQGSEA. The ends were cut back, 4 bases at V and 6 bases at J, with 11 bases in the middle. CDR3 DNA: TGCAGCGTTGTGGAGGGAACCGATACGCAGTATTTT. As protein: CSVVEGTDTQYF.

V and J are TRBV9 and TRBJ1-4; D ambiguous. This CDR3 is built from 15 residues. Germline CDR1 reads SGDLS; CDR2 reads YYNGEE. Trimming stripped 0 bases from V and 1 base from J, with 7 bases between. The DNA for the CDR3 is TGTGCCAGCAGCGTAGATGAGGGAACTAATGAAAAACTGTTTTTT. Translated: CASSVDEGTNEKLFF.

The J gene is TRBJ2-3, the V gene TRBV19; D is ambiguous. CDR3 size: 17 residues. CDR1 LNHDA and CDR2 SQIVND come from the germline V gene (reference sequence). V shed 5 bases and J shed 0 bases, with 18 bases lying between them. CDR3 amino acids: CASSLSSGVESTDTQYF. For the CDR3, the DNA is TGTGCCAGTAGTCTGTCATCGGGTGTTGAGAGCACAGATACGCAGTATTTT.

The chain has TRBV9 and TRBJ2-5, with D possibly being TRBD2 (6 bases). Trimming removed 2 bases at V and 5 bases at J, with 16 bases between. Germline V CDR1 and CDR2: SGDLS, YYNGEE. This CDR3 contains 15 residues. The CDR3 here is CASSVIREWWETQYF. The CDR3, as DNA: TGTGCCAGCAGCGTGATCCGGGAGTGGTGGGAGACCCAGTACTTC.

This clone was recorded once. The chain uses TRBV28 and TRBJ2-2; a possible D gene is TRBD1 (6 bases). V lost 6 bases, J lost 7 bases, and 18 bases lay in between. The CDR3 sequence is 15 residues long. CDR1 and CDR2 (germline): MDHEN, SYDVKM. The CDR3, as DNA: TGTGCCAGCAGCCTACCAACTACAGGGAGCGGGGAGCTGTTTTTT. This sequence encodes CASSLPTTGSGELFF.

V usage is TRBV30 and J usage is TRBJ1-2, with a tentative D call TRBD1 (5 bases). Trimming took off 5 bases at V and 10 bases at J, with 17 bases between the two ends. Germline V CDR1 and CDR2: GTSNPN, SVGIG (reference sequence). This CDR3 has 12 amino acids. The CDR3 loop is CAWGGMRDDYTF. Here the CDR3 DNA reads TGTGCCTGGGGGGGGATGAGGGATGACTACACCTTC.

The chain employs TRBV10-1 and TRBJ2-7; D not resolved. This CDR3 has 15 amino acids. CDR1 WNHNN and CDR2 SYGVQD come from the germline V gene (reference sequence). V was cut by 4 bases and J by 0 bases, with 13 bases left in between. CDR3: CASSAGPDRSYEQYF. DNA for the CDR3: TGCGCCAGCAGTGCTGGGCCGGACCGCTCCTACGAGCAGTACTTC.